A selection of T cell receptor beta chains follows, all from one sample in a study of blood T cells in healthy people across ages. A single record per CDR3 protein comes from TCRdb applying MiXCR to the 5' RACE reads. The sample lists fewer than 600,000 distinct CDR3 sequences; around a quarter were seen once. This same sample was also taken into another study, of T cells of mothers and their children.

The specimen sequenced was blood. These receptors all come from a boy younger than 10 in good health. CDR3s include the opening cysteine and the closing phenylalanine or tryptophan. D genes are given only for firm matches. Only part of the rows carry a size: once, few, many, or a class if the clone is expanded.

cdr3_length: 15; v_call: TRBV7-2; clone_size: few; d_call: .; j_call: TRBJ1-1; cdr3_nt: TGTGCCAGCAGCTTGATGATGTATATGAACACTGAAGCTTTCTTT; cdr3_aa: CASSLMMYMNTEAFF
cdr3_length: 14; v_call: TRBV18; clone_size: .; d_call: .; j_call: TRBJ2-7; cdr3_nt: TGTGCCAGCTCACCAGGACAGAGCCTAGGCGAGCAGTACTTC; cdr3_aa: CASSPGQSLGEQYF
cdr3_length: 14; v_call: TRBV4-1; clone_size: .; d_call: .; j_call: TRBJ2-5; cdr3_nt: TGCGCCAGCAGCCAAGGGGGACCGAAAGAGACCCAGTACTTC; cdr3_aa: CASSQGGPKETQYF
cdr3_length: 15; v_call: TRBV25-1; clone_size: few; d_call: .; j_call: TRBJ1-2; cdr3_nt: TGTGCCAGCATTGCGGGGATTCGCTCGGAATATGGCTACACCTTC; cdr3_aa: CASIAGIRSEYGYTF
cdr3_length: 15; v_call: TRBV5-1; clone_size: .; d_call: .; j_call: TRBJ2-5; cdr3_nt: TGCGCCAGCAGCTTCGGATCGGGCCTACAAGAGACCCAGTACTTC; cdr3_aa: CASSFGSGLQETQYF
cdr3_length: 16; v_call: TRBV18; clone_size: .; d_call: TRBD2; j_call: TRBJ2-7; cdr3_nt: TGTGCCAGCTCACCACCTATCACTAGCGGGTTCTACGAGCAGTACTTC; cdr3_aa: CASSPPITSGFYEQYF
cdr3_length: 15; v_call: TRBV18; clone_size: few; d_call: TRBD1; j_call: TRBJ2-3; cdr3_nt: TGTGCCAGCTCACGTGGGACAGGGGGTACAGATACGCAGTATTTT; cdr3_aa: CASSRGTGGTDTQYF
cdr3_length: 15; v_call: TRBV12-3/TRBV12-4; clone_size: .; d_call: .; j_call: TRBJ2-1; cdr3_nt: TGTGCCAGCAGACGCGGGACACTGCACCTCAATGAGCAGTTCTTC; cdr3_aa: CASRRGTLHLNEQFF
cdr3_length: 13; v_call: TRBV2; clone_size: .; d_call: .; j_call: TRBJ1-2; cdr3_nt: TGTGCCAGCAGTGCCTATTCTAACTATGGCTACACCTTC; cdr3_aa: CASSAYSNYGYTF
cdr3_length: 16; v_call: TRBV7-3; clone_size: .; d_call: TRBD1; j_call: TRBJ2-1; cdr3_nt: TGTGCCAGCAGTCCGTCCCGGGACAGATCATACAATGAGCAGTTCTTC; cdr3_aa: CASSPSRDRSYNEQFF
cdr3_length: 15; v_call: TRBV6-5; clone_size: .; d_call: TRBD1; j_call: TRBJ2-7; cdr3_nt: TGTGCCAGCAGACTCCGAGGACAGGCCCCTTACGAGCAGTACTTC; cdr3_aa: CASRLRGQAPYEQYF
cdr3_length: 12; v_call: TRBV5-1; clone_size: few; d_call: .; j_call: TRBJ1-1; cdr3_nt: TGCGACCAAACAGAGATTAACACTGAAGCTTTCTTT; cdr3_aa: CDQTEINTEAFF
cdr3_length: 16; v_call: TRBV6-1; clone_size: .; d_call: .; j_call: TRBJ1-1; cdr3_nt: TGTGCCAGCAGTGAAAACCCCGGGTCCCCGGGGACTGAAGCTTTCTTT; cdr3_aa: CASSENPGSPGTEAFF
cdr3_length: 15; v_call: TRBV29-1; clone_size: few; d_call: TRBD1; j_call: TRBJ2-2; cdr3_nt: TGCAGCGTTGTAACCCCCGGGACAGGGAACGGGGAGCTGTTTTTT; cdr3_aa: CSVVTPGTGNGELFF
cdr3_length: 18; v_call: TRBV14; clone_size: .; d_call: TRBD2; j_call: TRBJ2-1; cdr3_nt: TGTGCCAGCAGCCAAGATAGGCTGGGGGAGGGCCTCTACAATGAGCAGTTCTTC; cdr3_aa: CASSQDRLGEGLYNEQFF
cdr3_length: 18; v_call: TRBV6-2/TRBV6-3; clone_size: .; d_call: TRBD2; j_call: TRBJ2-7; cdr3_nt: TGTGCCAGCAGTTACCATAACGGGCCGGGACTAGCTTCGAACGAGCAGTACTTC; cdr3_aa: CASSYHNGPGLASNEQYF
cdr3_length: 15; v_call: TRBV12-3/TRBV12-4; clone_size: .; d_call: .; j_call: TRBJ1-3; cdr3_nt: TGTGCCAGCAGTGGGACCGCAGGCTCTGGAAACACCATATATTTT; cdr3_aa: CASSGTAGSGNTIYF
cdr3_length: 16; v_call: TRBV27; clone_size: .; d_call: TRBD2; j_call: TRBJ2-1; cdr3_nt: TGTGCCAGCAGAACTAGCGGGGGGGAGGTCCACAATGAGCAGTTCTTC; cdr3_aa: CASRTSGGEVHNEQFF
cdr3_length: 14; v_call: TRBV5-1; clone_size: .; d_call: .; j_call: TRBJ1-1; cdr3_nt: TGCGCCAGCAGCTTGGTATCGGGGGGCTCTGAAGCTTTCTTT; cdr3_aa: CASSLVSGGSEAFF
cdr3_length: 14; v_call: TRBV5-1; clone_size: once; d_call: .; j_call: TRBJ2-7; cdr3_nt: TGCGCCAGCAGCCTTAAGGGGGTGAATGACGAGCAGTACTTC; cdr3_aa: CASSLKGVNDEQYF
cdr3_length: 13; v_call: TRBV12-3/TRBV12-4; clone_size: few; d_call: .; j_call: TRBJ2-7; cdr3_nt: TGTGCCAGCACTCTGGCGGGCTCCTACGAGCAGTACTTC; cdr3_aa: CASTLAGSYEQYF
cdr3_length: 15; v_call: TRBV27; clone_size: .; d_call: .; j_call: TRBJ2-7; cdr3_nt: TGTGCCAGCAGTTGGGGCAGTCCCATTTCCTACGAGCAGTACTTC; cdr3_aa: CASSWGSPISYEQYF
cdr3_length: 14; v_call: TRBV21-1; clone_size: few; d_call: .; j_call: TRBJ2-2; cdr3_nt: TGTGCCGGCTCTAGCGGGGGGGCCCCCGGGGAGCTGTTTTTT; cdr3_aa: CAGSSGGAPGELFF
cdr3_length: 14; v_call: TRBV4-3; clone_size: few; d_call: .; j_call: TRBJ1-1; cdr3_nt: TGCGCCAGCAGCCAAGAAGGGCTCGGCAGGGGAGCTTTCTTT; cdr3_aa: CASSQEGLGRGAFF
cdr3_length: 14; v_call: TRBV6-5; clone_size: few; d_call: .; j_call: TRBJ1-2; cdr3_nt: TGTGCCAGCAGTTACTCGACCGGGGACTATGGCTACACCTTC; cdr3_aa: CASSYSTGDYGYTF
cdr3_length: 15; v_call: TRBV28; clone_size: .; d_call: .; j_call: TRBJ2-7; cdr3_nt: TGTGCCAGCAGCTCCTCAGGCGGCGGAGGGTACGAGCAGTACTTC; cdr3_aa: CASSSSGGGGYEQYF
cdr3_length: 15; v_call: TRBV4-2; clone_size: .; d_call: TRBD2; j_call: TRBJ2-7; cdr3_nt: TGTGCCAGCAGGGATGGGACTAGCGGGCCCTACGAGCAGTACTTC; cdr3_aa: CASRDGTSGPYEQYF
cdr3_length: 13; v_call: TRBV4-3; clone_size: .; d_call: TRBD1; j_call: TRBJ1-1; cdr3_nt: TGCGCCAGCAGCCACGGACAGGACACTGAAGCTTTCTTT; cdr3_aa: CASSHGQDTEAFF